What follows describes a single TCR beta chain. The sample belongs to a study of T cell clones after liver transplantation. The CDR3 contains 16 residues. Trimming took off 2 bases at V and 1 base at J, with 15 bases between the two ends. The germline CDR1 and CDR2 sequences are SGHNT and YYREEE (reference sequence). Profiled with immunoSEQ multiplex PCR; TCRdb holds only in-frame clones, not every one. The sample includes around 80,000 clones, roughly four fifths of them seen just once. This sequence originates from a human patient who received a liver transplant. Some T cells may be graft donor cells. The material sequenced was CD4+ T cells from blood, taken roughly 3.5 years after liver transplant. This chain connects TRBV5-4 to TRBJ1-1; a possible D gene is TRBD1 (6 bases). The CDR3: CASSFGGQGPNTEAFF. As DNA, the CDR3 is TGTGCCAGCAGCTTTGGGGGGCAGGGGCCGAACACTGAAGCTTTCTTT. The full variable domain, its missing parts supplied by reference TRBV5-4 and TRBJ1-1, is ETGVTQSPTHLIKTRGQQVTLRCSSQSGHNTVSWYQQALGQGPQFIFQYYREEENGRGNFPPRFSGLQFPNYSSELNVNALELDDSALYLCASSFGGQGPNTEAFFGQGTRLTVV.